A single sample gave rise to the 23 T cell receptor beta chains below, sequenced in a study of regulatory T cells in long-lasting Graves disease. Described time point: newly diagnosed GD, antithyroid drugs for less than 3 months. RNA extracted from PBMCs served as the sequencing template. Relying on iRepertoire HTBI primers and Arm-PCR of CDR3 regions, the team built TCR beta libraries. TCRdb recomputed calls from the multiplex PCR reads with MiXCR, one row per CDR3 protein. Of approximately 350,000 distinct CDR3 sequences in the sample, over 15% were seen once. These same records also appear under a second study, on T cells in Graves' hyperthyroidism and ophthalmopathy.

The sample was peripheral blood mononuclear cells (PBMCs), taken at new diagnosis, from a patient treated with antithyroid drugs. These receptors all come from a man aged 40-50 years with Graves disease.

CDR3 coding DNA: TGCGCCAGCAGCTTGGGGTTTGGGGGTGATCAGCCCCAGCATTTT. Its translation is CASSLGFGGDQPQHF. V usage is TRBV5-1 and J usage is TRBJ1-5; TRBD1 is a possible D gene (5 bases). V lost 0 bases and J lost 5, with 12 bases in between. There are 15 residues in the CDR3. The germline V gene encodes CDR1 SGHRS and CDR2 YFSETQ.

This clonotype was detected ten times or more. The chain joins TRBV2 to TRBJ2-5; D is tentatively TRBD1 or TRBD2 (6 bases each). The CDR3 has 14 residues. CDR1 is SNHLY and CDR2 is FYNNEI in the germline V gene. Deletions cut 6 bases from V and 1 base from J, with 12 bases between. CDR3: CASSQGGTQETQYF. CDR3 sequence (DNA): TGTGCCAGCAGCCAAGGGGGGACCCAAGAGACCCAGTACTTC.

The rearrangement links TRBV10-3 to TRBJ2-7; a possible D gene is TRBD2 (6 bases). Germline V CDR1 and CDR2: ENHRY, SYGVKD. This CDR3 has 12 amino acids. Trimming removed 11 bases from V and 7 bases from J, with 18 bases in between. As DNA, the CDR3 is TGTGCCCATGGAGGGCAGCTGAGGGAGCAGTACTTC. It is translated as CAHGGQLREQYF.

The sample holds many counts of this clonotype. The chain carries TRBV7-9 and TRBJ1-4; D gene unclear. Germline loops: CDR1 SEHNR, CDR2 FQNEAQ (reference sequence). There are 15 residues in the CDR3. V gave up 8 bases and J gave up 0 bases, with 13 bases separating them. The CDR3 DNA is TGTGCCAGCGGCGGGGAGAGAGCAACTAATGAAAAACTGTTTTTT. Translation gives CASGGERATNEKLFF.

This clonotype turned up a few times. V is TRBV20-1 and J is TRBJ2-3; D gene ambiguous. Germline CDR1 and CDR2: DFQATT and SNEGSKA (reference sequence). The CDR3 consists of 13 residues. V lost 2 bases and J lost 3, with 9 bases in between. The CDR3 sequence is CSARSSDTDTQYF. The CDR3 nucleotides are TGCAGTGCTAGATCGTCTGATACAGATACGCAGTATTTT.

The chain links TRBV30 to TRBJ2-7, with a weak D call TRBD2 (6 bases). The CDR3 covers 14 residues. The germline V and J ends were trimmed by 4 bases and 7 bases, with 20 bases remaining between them. In germline, CDR1 is GTSNPN, CDR2 SVGIG (reference sequence). The CDR3 DNA reads as TGTGCCTGGAACCGGGGGACGGCGGAATTTGAGCAGTACTTC. Protein sequence: CAWNRGTAEFEQYF.

In its sample, this clonotype was seen many times. The chain recombines TRBV28 with TRBJ2-1; possible D gene TRBD1, 6 bases. The CDR3 extends over 15 amino acids. Trimming shortened V by 4 bases and J by 7 bases, and 17 bases separated the two germline ends. Germline CDR1 reads MDHEN; CDR2 reads SYDVKM. CDR3 region: CASSSPMMRGNEQFF. The CDR3 coding sequence is TGTGCCAGCAGTTCCCCAATGATGAGGGGGAATGAGCAGTTCTTC.

The V gene is TRBV28, the J gene TRBJ2-5; D possibly corresponds to TRBD1 (6 bases). Trimming cost V 4 bases and J 5 bases, with 17 bases left between them. The CDR3 totals 15 residues. Germline values: CDR1 MDHEN, CDR2 SYDVKM. CDR3 protein: CASSSNQGFAETQYF. CDR3 sequence (DNA): TGTGCCAGCAGTTCCAATCAGGGGTTTGCGGAGACCCAGTACTTC.

Notes on this clonotype: A junction end diverges from the germline sequence, so it may reflect a read error. The chain is built from TRBV20-1 and TRBJ2-3; D uncertain. Germline V gene lookup returns CDR1 DFQATT and CDR2 SNEGSKA (reference sequence). The CDR3 consists of 14 residues. CDR3 in amino acids: CGASIGTDADTQYF. The DNA for the CDR3 is TGCGGTGCTAGTATCGGTACGGATGCAGATACGCAGTATTTT.

With respect to this clonotype: A much larger clone sits a single nucleotide away, making a read error possible. The chain combines TRBV6-1 with TRBJ2-5; 10 nucleotides match TRBD1. This CDR3 has 14 residues. Germline CDR1 reads MNHNS; CDR2 reads SASEGT. DNA for the CDR3: TGTGTCAGCCCCGGGACAGGGGAAGGGGAGACCCAGTACTTC. Protein: CVSPGTGEGETQYF.

The V and J genes are TRBV18 and TRBJ2-7; 7 bases line up with TRBD1. J was trimmed by 7 bases and V by 2 bases; bases with no gene match: 5. Germline values: CDR1 KGHSH, CDR2 LQKENI. This CDR3 spans 13 amino acids. The CDR3 DNA reads as TGTGCCAGCTCACCAGGTACCAGGGGGGAGCAGTACTTC. Amino acid sequence: CASSPGTRGEQYF.

V and J are TRBV9 and TRBJ2-7, with 8 bases that match TRBD2. The trim removed 4 bases at V and 0 bases at J, leaving 9 bases unmatched. CDR3 length equals 16 residues. Germline values: CDR1 SGDLS, CDR2 YYNGEE. The CDR3 nucleotides are TGTGCCAGCAGCCCCCAACTAGCGGCGCGCTCCTACGAGCAGTACTTC. Its protein product is CASSPQLAARSYEQYF.

This clonotype occurred a few times. The chain carries TRBV9 and TRBJ2-3; either TRBD1 or TRBD2 may fit D (5 bases each). The germline V gene encodes CDR1 SGDLS and CDR2 YYNGEE. This CDR3 has 13 residues. Trimming removed 5 bases at V and 2 bases at J, with 9 bases between. CDR3 amino acids: CASSFGTTDTQYF. CDR3 nucleotide sequence: TGTGCCAGCAGTTTTGGGACCACAGATACGCAGTATTTT.

This clonotype was seen ten or more times. The rearrangement links TRBV11-3 to TRBJ1-1; 7 bases agree with TRBD1. The CDR3 has 14 residues. Germline V lookup: CDR1 SGHNT, CDR2 YENEEA. With V trimmed by 4 bases and J by 0 bases, 2 bases remained unmatched. CDR3 coding DNA: TGTGCCAGCAGCTCACAGGGGTTGAACACTGAAGCTTTCTTT. Translated, it gives CASSSQGLNTEAFF.

This clonotype has a handful of counts. The chain couples TRBV2 to TRBJ1-2, with TRBD1 matching 9 bases. The germline CDR1 and CDR2 sequences are SNHLY and FYNNEI. This CDR3 is 14 amino acids long. Trimming removed 4 bases from V and 4 bases from J; junction bases left unmatched: 4. The CDR3 DNA sequence: TGTGCCAGCAGTGGACCGGACAGGGGCTATGGCTACACCTTC. This sequence encodes CASSGPDRGYGYTF.

This clonotype was recorded at least ten times. V gene TRBV19 combines with J gene TRBJ2-5; possible D gene TRBD2, 6 bases. The V gene's germline CDR1 is LNHDA and CDR2 SQIVND (reference sequence). The CDR3 has 16 residues. Trimming left V 3 bases short and J 3 bases short, with 17 bases between. The DNA for the CDR3 is TGTGCCAGTAGTATCGGTAGGAGGGTGATGGAAGAGACCCAGTACTTC. Amino acids: CASSIGRRVMEETQYF.

This clonotype was counted between two and nine times. V and J are TRBV29-1 and TRBJ2-7; no definite D call. The V gene's germline CDR1 is SQVTM and CDR2 ANQGSEA. The ends were cut back, 4 bases at V and 3 bases at J, with 13 bases in the middle. CDR3 length: 13 amino acids. CDR3: CSVVGQDFYEQYF. Written as DNA, the CDR3 is TGCAGCGTTGTCGGGCAGGATTTCTACGAGCAGTACTTC.

The sample holds many counts of this clonotype. The rearrangement uses TRBV5-1 and TRBJ1-2; D remains ambiguous. The ends were cut back, 7 bases at V and 2 bases at J, with 12 bases in the middle. The germline gives CDR1 SGHRS, CDR2 YFSETQ. CDR3 length: 13 residues. The CDR3 DNA reads TGCGCCAGCGGTACCGCGGGGAACTATGGCTACACCTTC. Translation: CASGTAGNYGYTF.

The table lists this clonotype with a few counts. The J gene is TRBJ2-3, the V gene TRBV9, with D unresolved. The CDR3 is 15 residues long. V was pared by 0 bases and J by 0 bases, with 8 bases between. Germline values: CDR1 SGDLS, CDR2 YYNGEE. The CDR3 nucleotides read TGTGCCAGCAGCGTAGCTGTAACTAGCACAGATACGCAGTATTTT. Its protein product is CASSVAVTSTDTQYF.

The V gene is TRBV25-1, the J gene TRBJ2-1; TRBD2 matches 15 bases. V was clipped by 3 bases and J by 1 base; unmatched bases: 4. Germline loops: CDR1 MGHDK, CDR2 SYGVNS. The CDR3 contains 18 residues. CDR3 in amino acids: CASSDPGLAGGSYNEQFF. CDR3 in DNA: TGTGCCAGCAGTGATCCGGGACTAGCGGGGGGATCCTACAATGAGCAGTTCTTC.

The rearrangement joins TRBV6-4 to TRBJ2-2; possible D gene TRBD2, 5 bases. The germline V and J ends were trimmed by 11 bases and 0 bases, with 16 bases remaining between them. From germline, CDR1 is MRHNA and CDR2 SNTAGT. The CDR3 contains 15 residues. CDR3 sequence (DNA): TGTGCCCGCCTGGAGAGAGGGCCGAACACCGGGGAGCTGTTTTTT. Translating it yields CARLERGPNTGELFF.

This clonotype has ten or more counts. Here the CDR3 DNA reads TGTGCCAGCAGGAGGACAGGGGGAAACAATCAGCCCCAGCATTTT. Translated, it gives CASRRTGGNNQPQHF. V gene TRBV12-3 or TRBV12-4 combines with J gene TRBJ1-5; 10 positions match TRBD1. Trimming cost V 6 bases and J 3 bases; bases outside gene matches: 5. The CDR3 has 15 amino acids.

Written as DNA, the CDR3 is TGTGCCAGCAGGGAGAGAGCGAACACCGGGGAGCTGTTTTTT. Its translation: CASRERANTGELFF. J is TRBJ2-2 and V is TRBV6-1; D is unresolved. Germline loops: CDR1 MNHNS, CDR2 SASEGT. The CDR3 consists of 14 residues. The ends were cut back, 6 bases at V and 0 bases at J, with 8 bases in the middle.